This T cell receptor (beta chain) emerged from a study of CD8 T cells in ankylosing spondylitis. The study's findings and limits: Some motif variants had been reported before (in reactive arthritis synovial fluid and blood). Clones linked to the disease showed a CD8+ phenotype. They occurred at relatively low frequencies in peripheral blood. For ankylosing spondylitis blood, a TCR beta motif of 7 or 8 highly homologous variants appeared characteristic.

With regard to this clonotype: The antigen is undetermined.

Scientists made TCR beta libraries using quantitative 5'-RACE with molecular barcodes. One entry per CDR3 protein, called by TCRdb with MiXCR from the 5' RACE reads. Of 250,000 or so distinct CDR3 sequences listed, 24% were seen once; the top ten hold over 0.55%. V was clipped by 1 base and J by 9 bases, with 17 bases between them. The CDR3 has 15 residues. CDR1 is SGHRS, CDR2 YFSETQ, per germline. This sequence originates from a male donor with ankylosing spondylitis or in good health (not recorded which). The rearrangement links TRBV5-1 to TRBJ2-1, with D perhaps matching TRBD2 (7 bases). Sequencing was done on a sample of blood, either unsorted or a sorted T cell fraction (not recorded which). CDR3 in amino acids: CASSLSAGAFGEQFF. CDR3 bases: TGCGCCAGCAGCTTGAGTGCGGGGGCGTTCGGTGAGCAGTTCTTC.